Listed below are T cell receptor beta chains from one sample, sequenced in a study of T cells in Graves' hyperthyroidism and ophthalmopathy. TCRdb independently ran MiXCR on the multiplex PCR reads; one entry per CDR3 protein. The sample yields under 400,000 distinct CDR3 sequences, roughly 25% seen once. Sequencing was done on a sample of blood. Receptor source: a man aged 45-60 years with Graves' hyperthyroidism. CDR3s include the opening cysteine and the closing phenylalanine or tryptophan. Each record gives: J gene, D gene, clone size, V gene, CDR3 DNA, CDR3 protein. A D gene is named only where the DNA matches it firmly. Rows may omit the clone size; those that give it use once, few, many or a size class.

j_call: TRBJ2-1
d_call: .
clone_size: once
v_call: TRBV10-1
cdr3_nt: TGCGCCAGCAGTGAGTCTCGGGCCTACAATGAGCAGTTCTTC
cdr3_aa: CASSESRAYNEQFF

j_call: TRBJ2-7
d_call: .
clone_size: few
v_call: TRBV13
cdr3_nt: TGTGCCAGCAGCTCCATCGGGACACAATACGAGCAGTACTTC
cdr3_aa: CASSSIGTQYEQYF

j_call: TRBJ1-5
d_call: .
clone_size: .
v_call: TRBV18
cdr3_nt: TGTGCCAGCTCACAGGGTTTTCTTCAGCCCCAGCATTTT
cdr3_aa: CASSQGFLQPQHF

j_call: TRBJ2-7
d_call: .
clone_size: many
v_call: TRBV13
cdr3_nt: TGTGCCAGCAGCTTAGGAGCTGAGCAGTACTTC
cdr3_aa: CASSLGAEQYF

j_call: TRBJ2-3
d_call: TRBD2
clone_size: .
v_call: TRBV7-9
cdr3_nt: TGTGCCAGCAGCTTAACGCTCGGGGGGGACACAGATACGCAGTATTTT
cdr3_aa: CASSLTLGGDTDTQYF

j_call: TRBJ1-4
d_call: .
clone_size: .
v_call: TRBV6-1
cdr3_nt: TGTGCCAGCTGCAGGGATGCAACTAATGAAAAACTGTTTTTT
cdr3_aa: CASCRDATNEKLFF

j_call: TRBJ2-1
d_call: TRBD2
clone_size: .
v_call: TRBV20-1
cdr3_nt: TGCAGTGCTAGTTTGGGGAGGGGAATTCGGAATGAGCAGTTCTTC
cdr3_aa: CSASLGRGIRNEQFF

j_call: TRBJ2-5
d_call: .
clone_size: .
v_call: TRBV11-3
cdr3_nt: TGTGCCAGCAGCCCGAGTGTGGACCAAGAGACCCAGTACTTC
cdr3_aa: CASSPSVDQETQYF

j_call: TRBJ1-1
d_call: .
clone_size: few
v_call: TRBV10-3
cdr3_nt: TGTGCCATCAGCCTCAGGGACAACACTGAAGCTTTCTTT
cdr3_aa: CAISLRDNTEAFF

j_call: TRBJ2-7
d_call: TRBD1
clone_size: few
v_call: TRBV28
cdr3_nt: TGTGCCAGCAGTTTAGAGGGACAGGGTAACGAGCAGTACTTC
cdr3_aa: CASSLEGQGNEQYF

j_call: TRBJ2-5
d_call: .
clone_size: .
v_call: TRBV14
cdr3_nt: TGTGCCAGCAGCTACCAAGTTTGGACGCAGGAGAAAGAGACCCAGTACTTC
cdr3_aa: CASSYQVWTQEKETQYF

j_call: TRBJ2-1
d_call: TRBD2
clone_size: many
v_call: TRBV11-3
cdr3_nt: TGTGCCAGCAGCCTCTTAGCGGGAGGAAATGAGCAGTTCTTC
cdr3_aa: CASSLLAGGNEQFF

j_call: TRBJ2-7
d_call: .
clone_size: .
v_call: TRBV20-1
cdr3_nt: TGCAGTGCTGAGGGGGAGGGCGACTACGAGCAGTACTTC
cdr3_aa: CSAEGEGDYEQYF

j_call: TRBJ2-7
d_call: .
clone_size: .
v_call: TRBV7-9
cdr3_nt: TGTGCCAGCAGCTTACAGAGTTCCGAGCAGTACTTC
cdr3_aa: CASSLQSSEQYF

j_call: TRBJ1-6
d_call: .
clone_size: many
v_call: TRBV12-3/TRBV12-4
cdr3_nt: TGTGCCAGCAGCTACAGGCGAAGGGATTCACCCCTCCACTTT
cdr3_aa: CASSYRRRDSPLHF

j_call: TRBJ2-1
d_call: .
clone_size: many
v_call: TRBV11-3
cdr3_nt: TGTGCCAGCAGCACCTCGACAGGCATCGATGAGCAGTTCTTC
cdr3_aa: CASSTSTGIDEQFF

j_call: TRBJ2-1
d_call: TRBD2
clone_size: .
v_call: TRBV9
cdr3_nt: TGTGCCAGCAGCGTCCGACTAGCGTCCTACAATGAGCAGTTCTTC
cdr3_aa: CASSVRLASYNEQFF

j_call: TRBJ2-1
d_call: TRBD1
clone_size: few
v_call: TRBV6-1
cdr3_nt: TGTGCCACCGGACAGGACAGGGGGTCCTACAATGAGCAGTTCTTC
cdr3_aa: CATGQDRGSYNEQFF

j_call: TRBJ2-3
d_call: .
clone_size: .
v_call: TRBV20-1
cdr3_nt: TGCAGTGCTAGAGACCTACGGAGGGCCGATAGCACAGATACGCAGTATTTT
cdr3_aa: CSARDLRRADSTDTQYF

j_call: TRBJ1-2
d_call: .
clone_size: few
v_call: TRBV9
cdr3_nt: TGTGCCAGCAGAGGCTTTAACTATGGCTACACCTTC
cdr3_aa: CASRGFNYGYTF

j_call: TRBJ2-7
d_call: TRBD1
clone_size: few
v_call: TRBV12-3/TRBV12-4
cdr3_nt: TGTGCCAGCAGTTGGACAGGGGGGACCTACGAGCAGTACTTC
cdr3_aa: CASSWTGGTYEQYF

j_call: TRBJ1-2
d_call: .
clone_size: many
v_call: TRBV28
cdr3_nt: TGTGCCAGCAGGCAAGCTAGGGGTACCGATGGCTACACCTTC
cdr3_aa: CASRQARGTDGYTF

j_call: TRBJ2-6
d_call: TRBD2
clone_size: .
v_call: TRBV9
cdr3_nt: TGTGCCAGCAGCCCCAGACTAGCGGTCGCCTCTGGGGCCAACGTCCTGACTTTC
cdr3_aa: CASSPRLAVASGANVLTF

j_call: TRBJ2-3
d_call: TRBD2
clone_size: .
v_call: TRBV20-1
cdr3_nt: TGCAGTGCTAGCCATCTAGCGGGAGGGCCAGATACGCAGTATTTT
cdr3_aa: CSASHLAGGPDTQYF

j_call: TRBJ1-4
d_call: .
clone_size: .
v_call: TRBV6-1
cdr3_nt: TGTGCCAGCAGTGAACTCCTAGCAAGAGGTGAAAAACTGTTTTTT
cdr3_aa: CASSELLARGEKLFF

j_call: TRBJ1-5
d_call: TRBD1
clone_size: .
v_call: TRBV6-4
cdr3_nt: TGTGCCACCAGGGGGGCGATTAGCAATCAGCCCCAGCATTTT
cdr3_aa: CATRGAISNQPQHF

j_call: TRBJ2-7
d_call: .
clone_size: few
v_call: TRBV4-1
cdr3_nt: TGCGCCAGCAGCCAAGGGGACCGAGACGCCGAGCAGTACTTC
cdr3_aa: CASSQGDRDAEQYF

j_call: TRBJ2-1
d_call: .
clone_size: many
v_call: TRBV5-1
cdr3_nt: TGCGCCAGCAGCTTTGGGGTGTCCTACAATGAGCAGTTCTTC
cdr3_aa: CASSFGVSYNEQFF

j_call: TRBJ1-1
d_call: .
clone_size: many
v_call: TRBV12-3/TRBV12-4
cdr3_nt: TGTGCCAGCAACCTCCCTGGGAGGCCTGAAGCTTTCTTT
cdr3_aa: CASNLPGRPEAFF

j_call: TRBJ2-1
d_call: TRBD2
clone_size: .
v_call: TRBV6-1
cdr3_nt: TGTGCCAGCAGCCGGGTAGCGGGAGGTTCCAATGAGCAGTTCTTC
cdr3_aa: CASSRVAGGSNEQFF

j_call: TRBJ2-5
d_call: .
clone_size: many
v_call: TRBV12-3/TRBV12-4
cdr3_nt: TGTGCCAGCACCACCTTAGTAAGGGGGTTAGAGACCCAGTACTTC
cdr3_aa: CASTTLVRGLETQYF

j_call: TRBJ2-5
d_call: .
clone_size: few
v_call: TRBV6-6
cdr3_nt: TGTGCCAGCAGTTACTCGATGAGTCCCCCCGCAGTCGCCCAAGAGACCCAGTACTTC
cdr3_aa: CASSYSMSPPAVAQETQYF

j_call: TRBJ2-3
d_call: .
clone_size: many
v_call: TRBV7-3
cdr3_nt: TGTGCCAGCAGCTTAAGGGCGGGATTCACAGATACGCAGTATTTT
cdr3_aa: CASSLRAGFTDTQYF

j_call: TRBJ2-3
d_call: .
clone_size: .
v_call: TRBV27
cdr3_nt: TGTGCCAGCAGTACAAAGGGGTATACGCAGTATTTT
cdr3_aa: CASSTKGYTQYF

j_call: TRBJ2-7
d_call: TRBD2
clone_size: .
v_call: TRBV20-1
cdr3_nt: TGCAGTGCTGGGACTAGCGGGACCCGCTACGAGCAGTACTTC
cdr3_aa: CSAGTSGTRYEQYF

j_call: TRBJ2-7
d_call: .
clone_size: .
v_call: TRBV6-1
cdr3_nt: TGTGCCAGCAGTGAAGCTTGGAGCTCCTACGAGCAGTACTTC
cdr3_aa: CASSEAWSSYEQYF

j_call: TRBJ2-7
d_call: .
clone_size: once
v_call: TRBV6-1
cdr3_nt: TGTGCCAGCAGCCAAGGTTTTTCCCGGAGTCACGAGCAGTACTTC
cdr3_aa: CASSQGFSRSHEQYF

j_call: TRBJ2-5
d_call: .
clone_size: .
v_call: TRBV14
cdr3_nt: TGTGCCAGCAGCCAAGATCCTGGTTGGGGAAAAGAGACCCAGTACTTC
cdr3_aa: CASSQDPGWGKETQYF

j_call: TRBJ2-3
d_call: .
clone_size: .
v_call: TRBV27
cdr3_nt: TGTGCCAGCAGTTTCGAAGGACTCGGGGGAGATACGCAGTATTTT
cdr3_aa: CASSFEGLGGDTQYF

j_call: TRBJ2-7
d_call: TRBD2
clone_size: many
v_call: TRBV27
cdr3_nt: TGTGCCAGCAGTGGACTAGCGGGAGGCGACGACGAGCAGTACTTC
cdr3_aa: CASSGLAGGDDEQYF

j_call: TRBJ1-4
d_call: .
clone_size: .
v_call: TRBV19
cdr3_nt: TGTGCCACTGGGGCCTCTGGAAGAGAAAAACTGTTTTTT
cdr3_aa: CATGASGREKLFF

j_call: TRBJ2-2
d_call: .
clone_size: .
v_call: TRBV11-3
cdr3_nt: TGTGCCAGCAGCCTCCGGTCGGTGGCCGGGGAGCTGTTTTTT
cdr3_aa: CASSLRSVAGELFF

j_call: TRBJ2-1
d_call: TRBD1
clone_size: .
v_call: TRBV28
cdr3_nt: TGTGCCAGCATCATAGGACAGGGCCGGTACAATGAGCAGTTCTTC
cdr3_aa: CASIIGQGRYNEQFF

j_call: TRBJ2-7
d_call: .
clone_size: .
v_call: TRBV4-1
cdr3_nt: TGCGCCAGCAGCCCGAAAGCTCCAGGGACGACCTACGAGCAGTACTTC
cdr3_aa: CASSPKAPGTTYEQYF

j_call: TRBJ2-2
d_call: .
clone_size: .
v_call: TRBV20-1
cdr3_nt: TGCAGTGCTAGCGGGAGATTGGCCGGGGAGCTGTTTTTT
cdr3_aa: CSASGRLAGELFF

j_call: TRBJ1-2
d_call: .
clone_size: .
v_call: TRBV7-9
cdr3_nt: TGTGCCAGCAGCCTCGCCCTCGGGGCCTACACCTTC
cdr3_aa: CASSLALGAYTF